The 3 T cell receptor beta chains given below trace back to one sample, sequenced in a study of blood T cell repertoires in COVID-19. Here immunoSEQ multiplex PCR was the method, and the copy in TCRdb shows in-frame clones only, minus some. The data contain 280,000 or so clones, around 85% of them singletons. The material sequenced was PBMCs or T cells enriched from blood (not recorded which). These receptors came from a woman between 45 and 65 years old who had recovered from COVID-19.

V and J are TRBV27 and TRBJ2-1; D is possibly TRBD2 (6 bases). The V end was cut by 6 bases, the J end by 0 bases, with 12 bases between. The CDR3 contains 15 residues. Germline V gene lookup returns CDR1 MNHEY and CDR2 SMNVEV (reference sequence). CDR3 DNA: TGTGCCAGCAGCCCCGACGGGAGCTCCTACAATGAGCAGTTCTTC. This encodes CASSPDGSSYNEQFF.

CDR3 DNA: TGTGCCAGCAGTCCCCTACAGGGGGCCGTTAACTATGGCTACACCTTC. This encodes CASSPLQGAVNYGYTF. The gene calls are TRBV28 and TRBJ1-2; TRBD1 matches at 9 bases. Germline values: CDR1 MDHEN, CDR2 SYDVKM. This CDR3 has 16 amino acids. After removal of 5 bases from V and 1 base from J, the junction contained 8 bases not matched to a gene.

V is TRBV11-2 and J is TRBJ2-5; D is perhaps TRBD1 (6 bases). In germline, CDR1 is SGHAT, CDR2 FQNNGV. The V gene lost 4 bases and the J gene lost 5 bases, with 14 bases spanning the gap. CDR3 length equals 14 residues. The CDR3 nucleotides read TGTGCCAGCAGCTACAGGGATTCTGGGGAGACCCAGTACTTC. This gives the protein CASSYRDSGETQYF.